Presented here are 5 T cell receptor beta chains from one specimen sequenced in a study of molecular identifiers for immune sequencing clone quantification. One entry per CDR3 protein results from TCRdb running MiXCR on the PCR reads. Here the sample spans over 550,000 distinct CDR3 sequences, about 25% being singletons. The sequenced sample consisted of naive CD8+ T cells from blood, with Jurkat cell RNA spiked in. This sample's subset: FACS-sorted CD8+CD4-CCR7+CD45RA+ naive T cells. The receptors were gathered from a human donor in good health. Some libraries in this study had Jurkat cell RNA spiked in.

This clonotype has a handful of counts. This chain joins TRBV9 and TRBJ2-1, with D unclear. The CDR3 covers 12 residues. Germline CDR1 and CDR2: SGDLS and YYNGEE. The ends were cut back, 4 bases at V and 8 bases at J, with 10 bases in the middle. The CDR3, as DNA: TGTGCCAGCAGCCCTTCGCCCCATGAGCAGTTCTTC. Its protein product is CASSPSPHEQFF.

The chain combines TRBV4-3 with TRBJ2-7, with no clear D. Germline V gives CDR1 LGHNA, CDR2 YSLEER. CDR3 length equals 13 residues. Trimming removed 0 bases from V and 6 bases from J, with 9 bases in between. CDR3 nucleotide sequence: TGCGCCAGCAGCCAAGATAAAGGGTGCGAGCAGTACTTC. Its translation: CASSQDKGCEQYF.

For this clonotype: Given a much more abundant clone one base away, this may be a read error. This rearrangement joins TRBV7-9 to TRBJ2-5; 13 bases agree with TRBD2. V was pared by 8 bases and J by 2 bases, with 8 bases of the junction left unmatched. From germline, CDR1 is SEHNR and CDR2 FQNEAQ (reference sequence). This CDR3 has 16 residues. The CDR3 loop is CASETGLAGYQETQYF. The CDR3 DNA is TGTGCCAGCGAAACGGGACTAGCGGGATATCAAGAGACCCAGTACTTC.

In its sample, this clonotype was seen a few times. The chain employs TRBV5-4 and TRBJ2-7, with D uncertain. This CDR3 has 11 amino acids. CDR1 SGHNT and CDR2 YYREEE come from the germline V gene (reference sequence). The V end was cut by 7 bases, the J end by 5 bases, with 10 bases between. The CDR3 DNA is TGTGCCAGCGGTTGGCCCAACGAGCAGTACTTC. This codes for CASGWPNEQYF.

Many counts were recorded for this clonotype. J is TRBJ2-1 and V is TRBV4-1; TRBD1 is a possible D gene (5 bases). CDR3 size: 13 residues. V was shortened by 0 bases and J by 8 bases, with 8 bases between the two germline ends. The V gene's germline CDR1 is MGHRA and CDR2 YSYEKL. CDR3 DNA: TGCGCCAGCAGCCAAGATTGGGGCTATGAGCAGTTCTTC. This encodes CASSQDWGYEQFF.